This T cell receptor beta chain was identified in a study of T-cell memory formation after mild COVID-19. As regards this clonotype: Antigen specificity is unknown.

TCRdb re-called the 5' RACE reads through MiXCR, storing one row per CDR3 protein. Altogether more than 350,000 distinct CDR3 sequences are present, under 25% being singletons, with the ten largest covering 9.5% to 15%. The study's findings and limits: Pre-infection memory showed some responding clones, and this suggested that cross-reactive memory joined. Mostly located in CM and EM were contracting CD4+ clones, with contracting CD8+ clones located in EMRA. Clones contracting over day 15 to 85 were CD4/CD8 balanced, with later expanders leaning CD4+.

After removal of 6 bases from V and 4 bases from J, the junction contained 0 bases not matched to a gene. The CDR3 consists of 12 residues. CDR1 is MNHEY and CDR2 is SMNVEV in the germline V gene (reference sequence). The sequencing input was PBMCs or a T cell subset sorted from them (not recorded which). The chain recombines TRBV27 with TRBJ1-1; 9 nucleotides agree with TRBD1. The sequence was obtained from an adult woman who had mild COVID-19 (a few samples of this study predate the infection). Cell type and time point are not known. The CDR3 spells CASRTGGTEAFF. Here the CDR3 DNA reads TGTGCCAGCAGGACAGGGGGCACTGAAGCTTTCTTT.